The sequence of this T cell receptor beta chain was determined in a study of CD8+ T cells in alopecia areata (dated by TCRdb to the late 2010s). Regarding the complete study: The treated patients took part in an open-label pilot trial in which moderate-to-severe alopecia areata was treated with oral tofacitinib at 5 to 10 mg twice daily. Tofacitinib was administered for 6 to 18 months, and 6 months of follow-up off drug were then conducted to assess delayed response and recurrence. For the treated patients, the SALT score, which quantifies what percentage of scalp surface area is affected, served as the measure of disease severity. The study used high-throughput TCRbeta sequencing to examine T cell clonal expansion in alopecia areata, in both the C3H/HeJ mouse model and human patients. Human TCRbeta sequencing covered scalp tissue and sorted CD4+ and CD8+ peripheral blood T cells from patchy and totalis/universalis alopecia areata patients and healthy controls. Tofacitinib-treated patients had biopsies at baseline and at 4 and 24 weeks of treatment, with a later scalp biopsy in several patients. Scalp clonality was compared among normal scalp (n=4), patchy alopecia areata scalp (n=8), and alopecia totalis/universalis scalp (n=8). RNA was obtained with the PAXgene miRNA kit for fixed scalp, the miRNeasy kit for PBMCs, and the RNeasy kit for mouse skin. immunoSEQ multiplex PCR using 35 Vbeta forward primers and 13 Jbeta reverse primers was used to amplify TCRbeta CDR3 regions. What the study reported, not specific to this receptor: Shared TCR sequences between patients were less evident than in mice, which may be partly attributable to HLA diversity in the patient population. Many expanded lesional clones persisted in scalp and blood during tofacitinib treatment, which may partly explain relapse after stopping treatment. Because the treated cohort was small and had only one nonresponder, larger studies are needed to examine links between baseline CD8+ expansion and response. Higher clonality and more expanded CD8+ clones were observed in lesional scalp than in normal scalp, particularly in alopecia totalis/universalis, a finding suggestive of antigenic drive. Resident alphabeta T cells in normal human skin are also sequenced, complicating scalp TCR repertoire analysis, unlike mouse skin dominated by gammadelta T cells. Tofacitinib significantly decreased scalp clonality and the number of expanded CD8+ clones among the top 100 scalp clones.

As regards this clone: Which antigen it targets is not known. No much larger clonotype is one base removed from it; base qualities were not supplied.

The sample's time point label, in plain terms: around 4 weeks on oral tofacitinib. Read against the paper, the sample's treatment or condition label means: oral pan-JAK inhibitor, 5-10 mg twice daily. Peripheral blood and lesional scalp punch biopsies were obtained from patients with alopecia areata. PBMCs were separated by density centrifugation and stained for CD3, CD4 and CD8, after which CD4+ and CD8+ T cells were sorted on a FACSAria. The library was made by the immunoSEQ multiplex PCR assay. RNA was extracted from all samples and reverse transcribed into cDNA, which served as template for TCR sequencing. First-strand cDNA was synthesized with SuperScript III using a 2:1 mix of oligo-dT and random hexamers. Amplification bias was assessed with a synthetic immune receptor repertoire, and residual bias was removed computationally. Per the source publication's procedure: After raw reads were preprocessed to remove errors, the CDR3 was defined following IMGT conventions as running from the conserved cysteine to phenylalanine. Clonality was computed as 1 minus the Shannon entropy, with the entropy normalized by log2 of the number of productive unique TCRs. Whether each scalp clone was CD4 or CD8 was inferred by checking scalp TCRbeta sequences against the CD4 and CD8 repertoires from sorted blood. TCRdb stores this immuneACCESS table with in-frame sequences only. Part of the clones is absent; in the studies checked, under half of the shortfall reflects unresolved V genes, and no reason is known for the rest. V and J calls and clone size are as listed in that table; D and trimming were resolved from the DNA. The sample yields about 140,000 clones; roughly four fifths were counted once. Clones ranked in the top ten supply roughly 25% of the sample.

V has 5 bases trimmed and J has 5 bases trimmed; junction bases matching no gene number 6. The CDR3 starts with the cysteine, ends with the phenylalanine, and has 14 residues. The sequence is cut down to CDR3 DNA, 42 bases in frame from base 1. From a lookup of the germline V gene, CDR1 and CDR2 are MNHEY and SVGAGI. This sample comprised CD8+ T cells sorted from blood, obtained at week 4, from a patient treated with tofacitinib. The receptor's source is a human donor with alopecia areata. Rearrangement joined TRBV6-5 to TRBJ2-7; the central 10 bases match TRBD1. The CDR3 corresponds to CASSPWTGGDEQYF. The DNA sequence follows: TGTGCCAGCAGTCCATGGACAGGGGGAGACGAGCAGTACTTC.